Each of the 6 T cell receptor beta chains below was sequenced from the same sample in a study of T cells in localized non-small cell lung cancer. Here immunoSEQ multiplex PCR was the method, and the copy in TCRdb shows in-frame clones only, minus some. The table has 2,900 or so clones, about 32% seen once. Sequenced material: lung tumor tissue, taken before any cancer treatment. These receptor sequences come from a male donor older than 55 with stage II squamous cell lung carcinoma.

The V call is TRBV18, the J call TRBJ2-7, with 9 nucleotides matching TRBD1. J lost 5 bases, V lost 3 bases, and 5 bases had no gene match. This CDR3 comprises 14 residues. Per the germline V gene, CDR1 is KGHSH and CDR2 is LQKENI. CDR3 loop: CASSPRDRDDEQYF. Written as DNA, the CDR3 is TGTGCCAGCTCACCCCGGGACAGGGACGACGAGCAGTACTTC.

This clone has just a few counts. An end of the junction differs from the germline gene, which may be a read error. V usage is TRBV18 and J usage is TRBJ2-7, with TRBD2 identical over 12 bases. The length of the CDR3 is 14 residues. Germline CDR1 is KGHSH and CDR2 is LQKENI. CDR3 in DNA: TGTGCCAGCTCACCAGAACTAGCGGGAGGCCTCCAGTCGTTC. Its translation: CASSPELAGGLQSF.

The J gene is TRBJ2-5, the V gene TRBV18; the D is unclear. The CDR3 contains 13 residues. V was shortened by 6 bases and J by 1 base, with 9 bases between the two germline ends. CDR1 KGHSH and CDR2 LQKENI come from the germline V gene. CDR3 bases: TGTGCCAGCTCGCAATACTTCCAAGAGACCCAGTACTTC. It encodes CASSQYFQETQYF.

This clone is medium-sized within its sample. CDR3 in amino acids: CASSFGTASYSGNTIYF. CDR3 nucleotides: TGTGCCAGCAGCTTCGGGACGGCTAGCTACTCTGGAAACACCATATATTTT. The rearrangement links TRBV11-3 to TRBJ1-3; D might be TRBD1 (5 bases). Trimming pared 3 bases from V and 0 bases from J, leaving 15 bases between. Germline V gives CDR1 SGHNT, CDR2 YENEEA. The CDR3 is made up of 17 amino acids.

CDR3 residues: CSVETLEKLYGYTF. Here the CDR3 DNA reads TGCAGCGTGGAGACGCTTGAGAAACTATATGGCTACACCTTC. The rearrangement links TRBV29-1 to TRBJ1-2; D ambiguous. The V end was cut by 6 bases, the J end by 5 bases, with 19 bases between. This CDR3 has 14 amino acids. Germline V lookup: CDR1 SQVTM, CDR2 ANQGSEA. The variable domain in full, with the rest retrieved from reference TRBV29-1 and TRBJ1-2, is SAVISQKPSRDICQRGTSLTIQCQVDSQVTMMFWYRQQPGQSLTLIATANQGSEATYESGFVIDKFPISRPNLTFSTLTVSNMSPEDSSIYLCSVETLEKLYGYTFGSGTRLTVV.

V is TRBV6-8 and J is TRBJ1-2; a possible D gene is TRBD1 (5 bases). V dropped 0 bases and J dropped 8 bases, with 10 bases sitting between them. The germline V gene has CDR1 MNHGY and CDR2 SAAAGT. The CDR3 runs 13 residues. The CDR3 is CASSYSTGGGYTF. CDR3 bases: TGTGCCAGCAGTTACTCGACGGGGGGAGGCTACACCTTC.